This T cell receptor beta chain was recorded in a study of beta chain features in type 1 diabetes. Note on this clone: Its target is unknown.

Study-wide points: Patients with Type 1 diabetes showed moderately but significantly shorter TCRB CDR3s in all four CD4+ subsets.

Since all of the isolated RNA was reverse transcribed, expressed TCRB transcripts were what got sequenced. The study sequenced naive, central memory and regulatory T cell samples to an average of roughly 3.4 million reads. Clones were sequenced by immunoSEQ multiplex PCR, and TCRdb holds only the in-frame ones, with some missing. The table has 430,000 or so clones, about an eighth seen once. Post-sort purity exceeded 98% for all sorted populations. Trimming removed 0 bases at V and 4 bases at J, with 9 bases between. CDR3 size: 13 residues. Germline assignment: CDR1 GTSNPN and CDR2 SVGIG (reference sequence).

Sequenced input: naive CD4+ T cells from blood. The origin of this receptor is a woman aged 18 to 35 in good health. J is TRBJ1-2 and V is TRBV30; D gene ambiguous. The CDR3 loop is CAWSVTAVYGYTF. CDR3 bases: TGTGCCTGGAGTGTAACCGCGGTCTATGGCTACACCTTC.